Below are 28 T cell receptor beta chains sequenced from a single sample in a study of CD8 T cells in Susac syndrome. Reverse transcription used roughly 0.5 to 1 ug RNA and random hexamers. TCRdb reprocessed the immunoSEQ multiplex PCR reads with MiXCR, giving one entry per CDR3 protein. In the table there are about 66,000 distinct CDR3 sequences, about 94% of which are singletons. The material sequenced was CD8+ T cells from PBMCs. The origin of the receptors is a human donor with multiple sclerosis.

V usage is TRBV29-1 and J usage is TRBJ2-3; a weak D match, TRBD2 (7 bases). Germline V gene data show CDR1 as SQVTM and CDR2 as ANQGSEA. There are 16 residues in the CDR3. Trimming cost V 3 bases and J 2 bases, with 18 bases left between them. The CDR3 reads CSVEGTSEGDTDTQYF. The CDR3 nucleotides are TGCAGCGTTGAGGGAACTAGCGAGGGGGACACAGATACGCAGTATTTT.

V is TRBV5-1 and J is TRBJ2-5; D ambiguous. Trimming left V 0 bases short and J 1 base short, with 13 bases between. The CDR3 spans 16 residues. Germline V gene data show CDR1 as SGHRS and CDR2 as YFSETQ. CDR3 amino acids: CASSLEAIGIQETQYF. The CDR3 DNA is TGCGCCAGCAGCTTGGAGGCGATAGGGATCCAAGAGACCCAGTACTTC. Looking up the rest from reference TRBV5-1 and TRBJ2-5 gives the full variable domain: KAGVTQTPRYLIKTRGQQVTLSCSPISGHRSVSWYQQTPGQGLQFLFEYFSETQRNKGNFPGRFSGRQFSNSRSEMNVSTLELGDSALYLCASSLEAIGIQETQYFGPGTRLLVL.

The chain uses TRBV5-6 and TRBJ1-6, with a weak D call TRBD1 (6 bases). The V gene lost 0 bases and the J gene lost 10 bases, with 17 bases spanning the gap. Germline-derived CDR1 and CDR2 are SGHDT and YYEEEE. CDR3 length: 16 residues. The CDR3 here is CASSLVRGGGRSPLHF. CDR3 DNA: TGTGCCAGCAGCTTGGTGCGGGGAGGGGGAAGGTCACCCCTCCACTTT.

V is TRBV6-6 and J is TRBJ2-1, with D possibly matching TRBD2 (5 bases). The germline gives CDR1 MNHNY, CDR2 SVGAGI (reference sequence). The V end was cut by 2 bases, the J end by 7 bases, with 9 bases between. The CDR3 is made up of 13 amino acids. CDR3 loop: CASSYEGGNEQFF. The CDR3, as DNA: TGTGCCAGCAGTTACGAAGGAGGAAATGAGCAGTTCTTC.

This clonotype was counted a single time. The chain has TRBV7-9 and TRBJ2-7; 9 positions match TRBD2. The CDR3 is 14 amino acids. After removal of 5 bases from V and 5 bases from J, the junction contained 7 bases not matched to a gene. Germline CDR1 SEHNR, CDR2 FQNEAQ (reference sequence). As DNA, the CDR3 is TGTGCCAGCAGCCGGGTAGCGGGAGCTAACGAGCAGTACTTC. Translated, it gives CASSRVAGANEQYF.

The chain recombines TRBV7-2 with TRBJ1-1; D might be TRBD1 (6 bases). The CDR3 has 14 amino acids. Trimming stripped 5 bases from V and 5 bases from J, with 15 bases between. Germline CDR1 reads SGHTA; CDR2 reads FQGNSA. The CDR3 is CASSPTGYSTEAFF. The CDR3 coding sequence is TGTGCCAGCAGCCCAACAGGGTATAGTACTGAAGCTTTCTTT.

J is TRBJ2-1 and V is TRBV4-3; 7 positions match TRBD2. Germline V lookup: CDR1 LGHNA, CDR2 YSLEER. J was trimmed by 7 bases and V by 0 bases; bases with no gene match: 15. This CDR3 contains 18 residues. CDR3 sequence reads: CASSQDLEGLAVLNEQFF. The CDR3 DNA is TGCGCCAGCAGCCAAGATCTTGAAGGCCTAGCGGTGTTGAATGAGCAGTTCTTC.

The chain has TRBV7-9 and TRBJ2-2; 9 bases agree with TRBD2. Germline values: CDR1 SEHNR, CDR2 FQNEAQ (reference sequence). J was trimmed by 3 bases and V by 5 bases; bases with no gene match: 4. The CDR3 is 15 amino acids. The CDR3 DNA reads as TGTGCCAGCAGCCTCCGACTAGCGGACACCGGGGAGCTGTTTTTT. Translating gives CASSLRLADTGELFF.

The V and J genes are TRBV29-1 and TRBJ2-7, with D unresolved. This CDR3 region has 13 residues. Germline V CDR1 and CDR2: SQVTM, ANQGSEA. Trimming stripped 4 bases from V and 1 base from J, with 11 bases between. The CDR3 spells CSVVVVRSYEQYF. The CDR3 nucleotides read TGCAGCGTTGTAGTAGTCAGATCCTACGAGCAGTACTTC.

The V gene is TRBV12-3 or TRBV12-4, the J gene TRBJ1-4; D uncertain. Trimming removed 6 bases at V and 2 bases at J, with 10 bases between. This CDR3 is built from 14 residues. DNA of the CDR3: TGTGCCAGCAGCACCGGGAGGACTAATGAAAAACTGTTTTTT. Encoded protein: CASSTGRTNEKLFF.

The rearrangement joins TRBV5-1 to TRBJ2-2; D ambiguous. CDR1 is SGHRS and CDR2 is YFSETQ in the germline V gene. The CDR3 covers 14 residues. V lost 4 bases, J lost 2 bases, and 9 bases lay in between. CDR3 nucleotides: TGCGCCAGCAGCGTCGGTCCCAACACCGGGGAGCTGTTTTTT. This encodes CASSVGPNTGELFF.

The chain has TRBV27 and TRBJ1-6; D is uncertain. This CDR3 spans 13 amino acids. The V gene's germline CDR1 is MNHEY and CDR2 SMNVEV (reference sequence). V lost 5 bases and J 7 bases, leaving 9 bases between the germline ends. The CDR3 coding sequence is TGTGCCAGCAGTCTAACACCAAATTCACCCCTCCACTTT. Encoded protein: CASSLTPNSPLHF.

V gene TRBV12-5 combines with J gene TRBJ2-7, with 11 bases lining up with TRBD2. V was pared by 3 bases and J by 5 bases, with 9 bases of the junction left unmatched. Germline V gene sequence: CDR1 LGHNT, CDR2 FRNRAP. This CDR3 is 16 amino acids long. CDR3 nucleotides: TGTGCTAGTGGTTTCACGGCTAGCGGGGGGTGGAACGAGCAGTACTTC. This codes for CASGFTASGGWNEQYF.

Comment on this clonotype: The junction departs from the called germline gene at one end, perhaps through a read error. The chain uses TRBV2 and TRBJ2-2; 10 bases are shared with TRBD2. Germline assignment: CDR1 SNHLY and CDR2 FYNNEI. The CDR3 extends over 14 amino acids. CDR3 nucleotides: TGTGCCGGCAGCGGGAGGGCCGACACCGGGGAGCTGTTTTTT. Residues: CAGSGRADTGELFF.

The rearrangement links TRBV4-1 to TRBJ2-3; TRBD2 matches at 8 bases. V lost 3 bases, J lost 3 bases, and 5 bases stayed unmatched. Per the germline V gene, CDR1 is MGHRA and CDR2 is YSYEKL. The CDR3 contains 15 residues. CDR3 sequence reads: CASSHPAGDTDTQYF. In nucleotides, the CDR3 is TGCGCCAGCAGCCACCCAGCGGGAGATACAGATACGCAGTATTTT.

This rearrangement joins TRBV4-1 to TRBJ1-2; D is ambiguous. This CDR3 is 15 amino acids long. Germline V gene sequence: CDR1 MGHRA, CDR2 YSYEKL. V was clipped by 1 base and J by 5 bases, with 14 bases between them. DNA of the CDR3: TGCGCCAGCAGCCAAGCTGGTGACACACTTTATGGCTACACCTTC. Its protein product is CASSQAGDTLYGYTF.

V is TRBV12-3 or TRBV12-4 and J is TRBJ1-1; 8 bases are shared with TRBD1. The CDR3 spans 14 residues. The V segment lost 7 bases and the J segment 4 bases; nucleotides outside the gene matches: 8. CDR3 nucleotide sequence: TGTGCCAGCACCTACACAGGGGGTAGCACTGAAGCTTTCTTT. Protein sequence: CASTYTGGSTEAFF.

This chain joins TRBV27 and TRBJ2-7; 13 nucleotides match TRBD2. Trimming removed 11 bases from V and 4 bases from J; junction bases left unmatched: 8. CDR1 is MNHEY, CDR2 SMNVEV, per germline (reference sequence). This CDR3 spans 14 amino acids. The DNA of the CDR3 is TGTGCCGCCCGGACTAGCGGGAGCGGTTACGAGCAGTACTTC. The encoded protein is CAARTSGSGYEQYF.

This chain links TRBV7-8 with TRBJ1-4; D remains ambiguous. The CDR3 is made up of 14 amino acids. V dropped 5 bases and J dropped 3 bases, with 10 bases sitting between them. Germline CDR1 and CDR2: SGHVS and FQNEAQ. The CDR3 is CASSLSSPNEKLFF. The DNA of the CDR3 is TGTGCCAGCAGCCTCTCCAGCCCTAATGAAAAACTGTTTTTT.

A few counts support this clonotype. The chain combines TRBV27 with TRBJ2-7, with TRBD2 matching over 11 bases. Losses at the gene ends were 3 bases for V and 3 bases for J; bases not matched to a gene: 7. The CDR3 is made up of 16 amino acids. Per the germline V gene, CDR1 is MNHEY and CDR2 is SMNVEV (reference sequence). The CDR3 DNA reads as TGTGCCAGCAGTTTGTCTAGCGGGGGGCACAACTACGAGCAGTACTTC. The encoded protein is CASSLSSGGHNYEQYF.

This chain uses TRBV27 with TRBJ2-7, with unresolved D. V shed 0 bases and J shed 2 bases, with 8 bases lying between them. There are 14 residues in the CDR3. Germline-derived CDR1 and CDR2 are MNHEY and SMNVEV (reference sequence). As DNA, the CDR3 is TGTGCCAGCAGTTTATCATACCTTACCTACGAGCAGTACTTC. The encoded protein is CASSLSYLTYEQYF.

The chain is built from TRBV25-1 and TRBJ2-1, with 8 bases lining up with TRBD2. CDR1 is MGHDK and CDR2 is SYGVNS in the germline V gene. The ends lost 8 bases at V and 6 bases at J; junction bases unmatched: 12. The CDR3 runs 15 residues. The CDR3 region has the DNA TGTGCCAGCGGGAATGGAGCGGGAGCAGTCAATGAGCAGTTCTTC. Protein sequence: CASGNGAGAVNEQFF.

The CDR3 nucleotides are TGCAGTGCTAGAGTAAGACTAGCAGCGCCCCAAGAGACCCAGTACTTC. It translates to CSARVRLAAPQETQYF. This chain uses TRBV20-1 with TRBJ2-5; 7 bases match TRBD2. J gave up 1 base and V 1 base, and 9 bases lay outside the gene matches. This CDR3 spans 16 amino acids. The germline V gene has CDR1 DFQATT and CDR2 SNEGSKA (reference sequence).

The rearrangement links TRBV30 to TRBJ1-2, with TRBD1 as a possible D gene (5 bases). CDR1 is GTSNPN, CDR2 SVGIG, per germline (reference sequence). The V and J ends lost 4 bases and 3 bases respectively, with 9 bases between them. CDR3 length: 12 residues. In nucleotides, the CDR3 is TGTGCCTGGACCGCGGGGGACTATGGCTACACCTTC. Translating it yields CAWTAGDYGYTF.

This chain connects TRBV20-1 to TRBJ2-1; TRBD2 might be the D (6 bases). Trimming took 5 bases from V and 4 from J, leaving 15 bases between them. This CDR3 comprises 14 residues. CDR1 and CDR2 (germline): DFQATT, SNEGSKA (reference sequence). The DNA for the CDR3 is TGCAGTGCTCTTCAGCGCGGGACTTACAATGAGCAGTTCTTC. It encodes CSALQRGTYNEQFF.

This chain links TRBV19 with TRBJ2-1, with D perhaps matching TRBD2 (5 bases). The CDR3 is 13 residues long. The V end lost 9 bases, the J end lost 4 bases, and 13 bases lay between the germline ends. Germline CDR1 is LNHDA and CDR2 is SQIVND (reference sequence). CDR3 amino acids: CASEAEEYNEQFF. The CDR3 DNA follows: TGTGCCAGCGAAGCGGAGGAGTACAATGAGCAGTTCTTC.

The rearrangement links TRBV27 to TRBJ1-5, with D hard to call. Germline V gene data show CDR1 as MNHEY and CDR2 as SMNVEV (reference sequence). There are 13 residues in the CDR3. V lost 8 bases and J 4 bases, leaving 12 bases between the germline ends. The CDR3 loop reads CASGPLGNQPQHF. CDR3 nucleotide sequence: TGTGCCAGCGGACCCCTCGGGAATCAGCCCCAGCATTTT.

V gene TRBV3-1 combines with J gene TRBJ2-7, with a weak D call TRBD1 (6 bases). The CDR3 sequence is 16 residues long. Trimming stripped 2 bases from V and 1 base from J, with 15 bases between. In germline, CDR1 is LGHDT, CDR2 YNNKEL (reference sequence). Here the CDR3 DNA reads TGTGCCAGCAGCCAATTCGCAGGGGACCTATCCTACGAGCAGTACTTC. Translated: CASSQFAGDLSYEQYF.